This T cell receptor (beta chain) was sequenced in a study of T-cell reconstitution after alpha-beta-depleted transplantation in children. Notes on this clonotype: Its antigen is not identified.

Study results and limitations: The main origin of T-cell counts and diversity one year after transplant was newly produced T cells. Reports say that about two months after transplant, the alpha-beta T cells came out of several hundred graft clones that had expanded. Some patients' high day-60 TCRbeta diversity was traced to surviving recipient T cells and thymic progenitors.

CDR1 and CDR2 (germline): SGHNT, YYREEE (reference sequence). Trimming removed 0 bases from V and 3 bases from J; junction bases left unmatched: 3. The CDR3 runs to 14 residues. Molecular barcoding with unique molecular identifiers was used for the TCRbeta library. One entry per CDR3 protein results from TCRdb running MiXCR on the PCR reads. Seen here are about 250,000 distinct CDR3 sequences, roughly 25% observed once, and the top ten hold roughly 5%. The rearrangement joins TRBV5-4 to TRBJ2-7, with TRBD1 matching over 7 bases. This material consisted of PBMCs, mostly from graft donor cells, taken 360 days after TCRalphabeta/CD19-depleted stem cell transplant. The source is a female patient aged 2-9 years who had a stem cell transplant for congenital amegakaryocytic thrombocytopenia, so the T cells may come from the graft donor. CDR3 protein: CASSLDRGYYEQYF. As DNA, the CDR3 is TGTGCCAGCAGCTTGGACAGGGGCTACTACGAGCAGTACTTC.